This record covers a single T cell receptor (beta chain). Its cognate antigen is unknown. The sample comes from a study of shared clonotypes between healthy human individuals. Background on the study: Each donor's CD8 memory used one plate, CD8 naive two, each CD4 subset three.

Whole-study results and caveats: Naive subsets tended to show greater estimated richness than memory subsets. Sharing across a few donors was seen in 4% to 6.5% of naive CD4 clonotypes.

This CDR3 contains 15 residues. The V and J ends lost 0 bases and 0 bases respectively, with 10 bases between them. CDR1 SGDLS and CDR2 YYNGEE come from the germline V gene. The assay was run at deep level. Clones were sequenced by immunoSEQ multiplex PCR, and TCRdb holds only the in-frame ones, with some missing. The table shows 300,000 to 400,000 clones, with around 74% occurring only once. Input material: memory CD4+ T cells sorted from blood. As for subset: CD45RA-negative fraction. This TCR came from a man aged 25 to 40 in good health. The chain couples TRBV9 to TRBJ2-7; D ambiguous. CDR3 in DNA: TGTGCCAGCAGCGTAGGGCTCGGAAGCTCCTACGAGCAGTACTTC. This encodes CASSVGLGSSYEQYF.